A single sample is the source of the 17 T cell receptor beta chains below, sequenced in a study of T cell changes during pregnancy in multiple sclerosis. The method was immunoSEQ multiplex PCR; TCRdb's version includes in-frame clones alone and lacks a portion of them. The sample contains tens of thousands of clones, over 80% of which appear only once. Sequences were derived from CD4+ T cells from peripheral blood mononuclear cells, sampled in the third trimester of pregnancy. The receptor source for this set is a female donor with multiple sclerosis, enrolled in a pregnancy study.

The chain joins TRBV27 to TRBJ1-5; 9 nucleotides match TRBD1. The length of the CDR3 is 16 residues. V was pared by 2 bases and J by 3 bases, with 5 bases of the junction left unmatched. Germline assignment: CDR1 MNHEY and CDR2 SMNVEV (reference sequence). The CDR3 nucleotides are TGTGCCAGCAGTTTAGGGACAGGGAGGTTCAATCAGCCCCAGCATTTT. Encoded protein: CASSLGTGRFNQPQHF.

This chain joins TRBV2 and TRBJ1-1; 9 bases match TRBD1. The V gene's germline CDR1 is SNHLY and CDR2 FYNNEI. Germline trimming cut 1 base from V and 7 bases from J; bases unmatched to any gene: 7. The CDR3 is made up of 15 amino acids. CDR3 loop: CASSEGVQGAIEAFF. In nucleotides, the CDR3 is TGTGCCAGCAGTGAAGGGGTACAGGGGGCTATTGAAGCTTTCTTT. Based on the CDR3 plus reference TRBV2 and TRBJ1-1, the full variable domain is EPEVTQTPSHQVTQMGQEVILRCVPISNHLYFYWYRQILGQKVEFLVSFYNNEISEKSEIFDDQFSVERPDGSNFTLKIRSTKLEDSAMYFCASSEGVQGAIEAFFGQGTRLTVV.

This chain connects TRBV7-9 to TRBJ2-1; 7 bases are shared with TRBD2. Germline assignment: CDR1 SEHNR and CDR2 FQNEAQ (reference sequence). Trimming cost V 8 bases and J 5 bases; bases outside gene matches: 9. The CDR3 contains 14 residues. As DNA, the CDR3 is TGTGCCAGCGGACAACGGGACTATAACAATGAGCAGTTCTTC. It is translated as CASGQRDYNNEQFF.

CDR3: CASSQTGTSGGGNEQFF. Written as DNA, the CDR3 is TGTGCCAGCAGTCAAACAGGGACTAGCGGGGGGGGCAATGAGCAGTTCTTC. The V and J genes are TRBV7-2 and TRBJ2-1; TRBD2 aligns across 16 bases. Germline CDR1 SGHTA, CDR2 FQGNSA. The ends lost 6 bases at V and 6 bases at J; junction bases unmatched: 8. The CDR3 runs 17 residues.

This rearrangement joins TRBV5-1 to TRBJ1-2; tentatively, D is TRBD1 (6 bases). The CDR3 is 16 amino acids. The germline CDR1 and CDR2 sequences are SGHRS and YFSETQ. V lost 0 bases and J lost 2, with 14 bases in between. CDR3 region: CASSLARQQGNYGYTF. CDR3 coding DNA: TGCGCCAGCAGCTTGGCGAGACAACAGGGCAACTATGGCTACACCTTC.

The chain is built from TRBV27 and TRBJ1-4; the D gene is possibly TRBD1 (6 bases). V was cut by 2 bases and J by 5 bases, with 6 bases left in between. CDR3 length equals 13 residues. Looked up from germline, CDR1 is MNHEY and CDR2 is SMNVEV (reference sequence). CDR3: CASSLQGNEKLFF. The CDR3 bases are TGTGCCAGCAGTTTACAGGGGAATGAAAAACTGTTTTTT.

The chain joins TRBV7-2 to TRBJ1-4; a possible D gene is TRBD1 (6 bases). Trimming took off 1 base at V and 4 bases at J, with 13 bases between the two ends. Germline CDR1 reads SGHTA; CDR2 reads FQGNSA. CDR3 length: 16 amino acids. The CDR3 DNA sequence: TGTGCCAGCAGCTTAGTTTGGGGGCTGAATAATGAAAAACTGTTTTTT. Encoded protein: CASSLVWGLNNEKLFF.

V is TRBV19 and J is TRBJ2-1; the match to TRBD2 covers 12 bases. V shed 7 bases and J 4 bases; nucleotides not matched to a gene: 8. The CDR3 contains 16 residues. Per the germline V gene, CDR1 is LNHDA and CDR2 is SQIVND (reference sequence). CDR3 nucleotide sequence: TGTGCCAGTAAGACCACCGGGACTAGCGGGTACAATGAGCAGTTCTTC. It specifies CASKTTGTSGYNEQFF.

The gene calls are TRBV11-2 and TRBJ1-3, with TRBD1 matching over 7 bases. The CDR3 extends over 17 amino acids. Germline assignment: CDR1 SGHAT and CDR2 FQNNGV. Losses at the gene ends were 0 bases for V and 2 bases for J; bases not matched to a gene: 7. For the CDR3, the DNA is TGTGCCAGCAGCTTAGAAAGGGACAGAGGAGCTGGAAACACCATATATTTT. Its protein product is CASSLERDRGAGNTIYF.

The gene calls are TRBV27 and TRBJ2-1; 8 bases fit TRBD1. The J segment lost 8 bases and the V segment lost 8 bases, leaving 14 bases of the junction unmatched. Germline-derived CDR1 and CDR2 are MNHEY and SMNVEV (reference sequence). The CDR3 length is 15 residues. CDR3 sequence: CASQPWGDRRDEQFF. The CDR3 DNA follows: TGTGCCAGCCAACCCTGGGGGGACAGGCGGGATGAGCAGTTCTTC.

CDR3 DNA sequence: TGTGCCAGCACCCTGGGGACAGGCGAGCAGTACTTC. Its protein product is CASTLGTGEQYF. The chain has TRBV11-2 and TRBJ2-7; 8 nucleotides agree with TRBD1. The CDR3 extends over 12 amino acids. The V segment lost 7 bases and the J segment 6 bases; nucleotides outside the gene matches: 5. Germline CDR1 reads SGHAT; CDR2 reads FQNNGV. Variable domain in full (rest from reference TRBV11-2 and TRBJ2-7): EAGVAQSPRYKIIEKRQSVAFWCNPISGHATLYWYQQILGQGPKLLIQFQNNGVVDDSQLPKDRFSAERLKGVDSTLKIQPAKLEDSAVYLCASTLGTGEQYFGPGTRLTVT.

This rearrangement joins TRBV5-6 to TRBJ1-6; maybe TRBD1 (6 bases). Germline V gene data show CDR1 as SGHDT and CDR2 as YYEEEE. The CDR3 is 17 residues long. Trimming removed 2 bases from V and 3 bases from J, with 15 bases in between. The DNA for the CDR3 is TGTGCCAGCAGCTTCCGAAGGGTGGGACACTATAATTCACCCCTCCACTTT. It codes for CASSFRRVGHYNSPLHF.

This clone was observed a handful of times. The chain links TRBV18 to TRBJ2-1; TRBD2 matches 9 bases. CDR3 size: 12 residues. Trimming at V came to 3 bases and at J to 10 bases, leaving 1 base not matched to a gene. Per the germline V gene, CDR1 is KGHSH and CDR2 is LQKENI. CDR3 nucleotides: TGTGCCAGCTCACCGACTAGCGGAGAGCAGTTCTTC. As protein: CASSPTSGEQFF.

The sample holds one count of this clone. This chain uses TRBV2 with TRBJ1-1; possible D gene TRBD1, 6 bases. V was trimmed by 8 bases and J by 4 bases, leaving 17 bases between them. Germline lookup yields CDR1 SNHLY and CDR2 FYNNEI. The CDR3 has 14 residues. This CDR3 is CASLRGSGATEAFF. CDR3 nucleotides: TGTGCCAGCCTGAGGGGGTCCGGGGCCACTGAAGCTTTCTTT.

CDR3 amino acids: CATQLGLAGSGIQYF. CDR3 coding DNA: TGTGCCACCCAACTGGGGCTAGCGGGCTCCGGCATTCAGTACTTC. The genes are TRBV6-1 and TRBJ2-4, with TRBD2 identical over 8 bases. This CDR3 is 15 amino acids long. Germline V gene sequence: CDR1 MNHNS, CDR2 SASEGT. V lost 10 bases, J lost 9 bases, and 17 bases stayed unmatched.

The V and J genes are TRBV2 and TRBJ2-3, with 11 bases identical to TRBD1. V shed 1 base, J shed 4 bases, and the junction held 7 bases outside the gene matches. Looked up from germline, CDR1 is SNHLY and CDR2 is FYNNEI. The CDR3 spans 17 residues. CDR3 sequence: CASSEGTGTGGADTQYF. The CDR3 bases are TGTGCCAGCAGTGAAGGGACAGGGACAGGGGGAGCAGATACGCAGTATTTT.

The chain recombines TRBV5-1 with TRBJ1-1; tentative D call: TRBD1 (5 bases). This CDR3 spans 15 amino acids. With 4 bases removed from V and 1 base from J, the gap between germline ends came to 14 bases. From germline, CDR1 is SGHRS and CDR2 YFSETQ. CDR3 region: CASSPSNGQNTEAFF. DNA for the CDR3: TGCGCCAGCAGCCCATCGAATGGACAGAACACTGAAGCTTTCTTT.